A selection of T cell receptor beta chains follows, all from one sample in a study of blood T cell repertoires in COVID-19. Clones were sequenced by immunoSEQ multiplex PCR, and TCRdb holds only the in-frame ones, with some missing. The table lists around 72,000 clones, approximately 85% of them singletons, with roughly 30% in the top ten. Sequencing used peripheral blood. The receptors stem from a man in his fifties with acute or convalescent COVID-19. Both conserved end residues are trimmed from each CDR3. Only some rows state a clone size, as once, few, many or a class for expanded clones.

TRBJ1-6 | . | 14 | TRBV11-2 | ASSLGQGEGNSPLH
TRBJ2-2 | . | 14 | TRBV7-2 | ASSFEKGRFTGELF
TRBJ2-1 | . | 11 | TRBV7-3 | ASSPHSYNEQF
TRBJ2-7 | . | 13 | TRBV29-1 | SVRGDMQKTYEQY
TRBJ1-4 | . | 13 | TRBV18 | ASSLTGGATEKLF
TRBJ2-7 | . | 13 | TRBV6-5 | ASSYRDRGTHEQY
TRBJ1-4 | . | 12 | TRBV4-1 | ASSPGEPGEKLF
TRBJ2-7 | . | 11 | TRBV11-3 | ASSLEGTYEQY
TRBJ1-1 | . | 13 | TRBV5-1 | ASSFRGRENTEAF
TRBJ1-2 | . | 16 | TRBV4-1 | ASSRTILQGARNYGYT
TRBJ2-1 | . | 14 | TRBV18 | ASSPPSNRAYNEQF
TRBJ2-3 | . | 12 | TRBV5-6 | ASSLFLEGDTQY
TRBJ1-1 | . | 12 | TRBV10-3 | AISRDTAFAEAF
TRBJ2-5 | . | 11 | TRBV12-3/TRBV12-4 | ASSFRGGETQY
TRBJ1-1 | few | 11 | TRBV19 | ASSIGGDTEAF
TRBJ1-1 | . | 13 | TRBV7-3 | ASSSGQGGFPEAF
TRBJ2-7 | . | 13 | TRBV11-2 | ASSEQGTATYEQY
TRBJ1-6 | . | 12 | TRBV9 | ASSPRTGNSPLH
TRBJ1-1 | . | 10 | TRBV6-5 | ASSYRDTEAF
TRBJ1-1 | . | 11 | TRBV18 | ASSPQGLSEAF
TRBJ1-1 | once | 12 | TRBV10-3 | AISESGGGTEAF
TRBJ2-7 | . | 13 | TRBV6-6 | ASRDPSDGTYEQY
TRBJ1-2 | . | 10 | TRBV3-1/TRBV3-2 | ASTLQGYGYT
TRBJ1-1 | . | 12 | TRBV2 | ASSKGQVNTEAF
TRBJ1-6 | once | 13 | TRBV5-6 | ASSSSITGHSPLH
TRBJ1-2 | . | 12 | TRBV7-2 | ASSPGTAKRGYT
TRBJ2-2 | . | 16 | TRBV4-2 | ASSQEGTGGLGTGELF
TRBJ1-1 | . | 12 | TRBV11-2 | ASSLTPQSTEAF
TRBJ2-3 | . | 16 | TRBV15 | ATSREGTTGAPTDTQY
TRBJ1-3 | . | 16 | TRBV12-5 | ASGAGGTVSGSGNTIY
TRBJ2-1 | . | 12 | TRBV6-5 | ASSYWQGGNEQF
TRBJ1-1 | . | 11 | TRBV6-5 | ASKTDRDTEAF
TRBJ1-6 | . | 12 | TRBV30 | AWSLQVNNSPLH
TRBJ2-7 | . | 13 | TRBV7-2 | ASSWMGQGSYEQY
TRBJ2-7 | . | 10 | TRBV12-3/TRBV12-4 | ASGTGPYEQY
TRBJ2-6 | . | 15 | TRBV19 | ASSIGTGESGANVLT
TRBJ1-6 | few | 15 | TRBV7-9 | ASSLRQGSSYNSPLH
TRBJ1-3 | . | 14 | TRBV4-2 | ASSQGGQGGGNTIY
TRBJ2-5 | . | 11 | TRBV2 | ASESPNQETQY
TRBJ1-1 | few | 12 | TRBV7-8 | ASSLRRRNTEAF
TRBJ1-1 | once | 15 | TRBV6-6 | ASSQLAGGTMNTEAF
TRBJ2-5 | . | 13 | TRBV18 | ASSSQTGGMETQY
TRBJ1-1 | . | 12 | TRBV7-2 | ASSMTASLTEAF
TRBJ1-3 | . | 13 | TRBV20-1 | SASAGLNSGNTIY
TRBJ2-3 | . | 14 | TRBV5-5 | ASSSILAGAPDTQY